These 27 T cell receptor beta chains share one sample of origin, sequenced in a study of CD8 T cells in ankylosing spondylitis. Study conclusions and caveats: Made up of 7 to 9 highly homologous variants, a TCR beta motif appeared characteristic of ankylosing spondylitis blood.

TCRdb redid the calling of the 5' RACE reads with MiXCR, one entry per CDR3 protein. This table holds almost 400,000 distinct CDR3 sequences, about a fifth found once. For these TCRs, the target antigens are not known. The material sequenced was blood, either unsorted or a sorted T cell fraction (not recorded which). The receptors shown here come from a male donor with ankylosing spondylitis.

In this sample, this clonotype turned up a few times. CDR3 region: CASSIRDGTTGELFF. CDR3 bases: TGCGCCAGCAGCATCCGGGACGGGACAACCGGGGAGCTGTTTTTT. The chain combines TRBV5-1 with TRBJ2-2, with D tentatively TRBD1 (6 bases). V was cut by 4 bases and J by 5 bases, with 15 bases left in between. The germline CDR1 and CDR2 sequences are SGHRS and YFSETQ. This CDR3 is built from 15 residues.

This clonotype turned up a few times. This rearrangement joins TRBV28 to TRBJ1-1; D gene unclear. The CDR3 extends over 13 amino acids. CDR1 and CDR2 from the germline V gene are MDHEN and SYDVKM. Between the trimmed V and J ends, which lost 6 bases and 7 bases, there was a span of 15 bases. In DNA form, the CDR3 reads TGTGCCAGCAGCCCCAGCAGAACCTATGAAGCTTTCTTT. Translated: CASSPSRTYEAFF.

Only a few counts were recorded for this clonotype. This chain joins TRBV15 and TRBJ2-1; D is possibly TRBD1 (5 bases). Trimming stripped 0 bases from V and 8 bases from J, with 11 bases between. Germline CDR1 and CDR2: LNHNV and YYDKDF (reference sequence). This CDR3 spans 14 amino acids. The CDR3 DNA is TGTGCCACCAGCAGAGATAGGGGTGCCGATGAGCAGTTCTTC. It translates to CATSRDRGADEQFF.

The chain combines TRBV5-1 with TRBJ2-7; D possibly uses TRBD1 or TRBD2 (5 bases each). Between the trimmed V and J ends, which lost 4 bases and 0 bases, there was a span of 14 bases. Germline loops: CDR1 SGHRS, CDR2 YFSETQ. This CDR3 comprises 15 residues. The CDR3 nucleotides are TGCGCCAGCAGCCCCGAGGGCAGGGCCTCCTACGAGCAGTACTTC. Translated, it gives CASSPEGRASYEQYF.

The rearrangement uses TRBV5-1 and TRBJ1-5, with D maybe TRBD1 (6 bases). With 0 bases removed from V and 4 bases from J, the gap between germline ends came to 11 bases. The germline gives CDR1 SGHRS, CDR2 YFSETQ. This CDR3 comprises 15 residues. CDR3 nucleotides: TGCGCCAGCAGCTTGGAGGGGACACTTAATCAGCCCCAGCATTTT. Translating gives CASSLEGTLNQPQHF.

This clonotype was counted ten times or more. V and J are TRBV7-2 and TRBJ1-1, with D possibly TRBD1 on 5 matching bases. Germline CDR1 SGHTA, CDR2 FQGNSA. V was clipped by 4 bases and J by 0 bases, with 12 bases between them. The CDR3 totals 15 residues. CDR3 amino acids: CASSWPGLLNTEAFF. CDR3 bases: TGTGCCAGCAGCTGGCCGGGACTCCTGAACACTGAAGCTTTCTTT.

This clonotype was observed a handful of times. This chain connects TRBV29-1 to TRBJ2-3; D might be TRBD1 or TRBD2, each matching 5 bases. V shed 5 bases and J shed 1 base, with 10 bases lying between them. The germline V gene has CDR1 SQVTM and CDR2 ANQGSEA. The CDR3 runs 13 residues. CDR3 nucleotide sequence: TGCAGCGTTCGCCGGGACGGCACAGATACGCAGTATTTT. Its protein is CSVRRDGTDTQYF.

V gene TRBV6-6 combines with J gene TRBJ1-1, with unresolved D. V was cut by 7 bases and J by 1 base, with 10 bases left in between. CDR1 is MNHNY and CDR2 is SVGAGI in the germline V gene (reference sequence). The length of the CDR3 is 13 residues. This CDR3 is CASTGPGNTEAFF. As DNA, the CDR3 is TGTGCCAGCACTGGGCCCGGGAACACTGAAGCTTTCTTT.

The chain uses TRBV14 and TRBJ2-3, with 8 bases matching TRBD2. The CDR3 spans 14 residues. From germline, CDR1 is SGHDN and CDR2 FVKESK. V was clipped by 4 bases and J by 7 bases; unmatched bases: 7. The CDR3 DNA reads TGTGCCAGCAGCCTAGCGGGGAGTCCAAATACGCAGTATTTT. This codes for CASSLAGSPNTQYF. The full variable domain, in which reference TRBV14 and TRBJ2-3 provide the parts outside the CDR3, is EAGVTQFPSHSVIEKGQTVTLRCDPISGHDNLYWYRRVMGKEIKFLLHFVKESKQDESGMPNNRFLAERTGGTYSTLKVQPAELEDSGVYFCASSLAGSPNTQYFGPGTRLTVL.

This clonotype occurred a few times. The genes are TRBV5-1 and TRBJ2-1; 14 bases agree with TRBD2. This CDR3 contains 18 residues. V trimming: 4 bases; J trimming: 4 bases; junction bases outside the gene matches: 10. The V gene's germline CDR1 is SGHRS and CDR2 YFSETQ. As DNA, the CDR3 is TGCGCCAGCAGCCAGTCGACTAGCGGGAGGGCCATGTACAATGAGCAGTTCTTC. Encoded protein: CASSQSTSGRAMYNEQFF. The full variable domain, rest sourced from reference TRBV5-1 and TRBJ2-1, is KAGVTQTPRYLIKTRGQQVTLSCSPISGHRSVSWYQQTPGQGLQFLFEYFSETQRNKGNFPGRFSGRQFSNSRSEMNVSTLELGDSALYLCASSQSTSGRAMYNEQFFGPGTRLTVL.

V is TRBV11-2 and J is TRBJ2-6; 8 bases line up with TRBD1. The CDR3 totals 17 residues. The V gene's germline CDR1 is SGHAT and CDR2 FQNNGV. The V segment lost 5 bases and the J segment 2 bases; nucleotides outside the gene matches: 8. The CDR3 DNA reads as TGTGCCAGCAGCCCGAGACAGGGGTCCCCTGGGGCCAACGTCCTGACTTTC. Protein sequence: CASSPRQGSPGANVLTF.

CDR3 protein: CSASPPSGSTDTQYF. Here the CDR3 DNA reads TGCAGTGCTAGCCCCCCTAGCGGAAGCACAGATACGCAGTATTTT. The rearrangement uses TRBV20-1 and TRBJ2-3, with TRBD2 matching over 7 bases. This CDR3 has 15 residues. Trimming removed 3 bases from V and 0 bases from J; junction bases left unmatched: 6. From germline, CDR1 is DFQATT and CDR2 SNEGSKA (reference sequence).

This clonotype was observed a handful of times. The CDR3 loop is CASSQDWAEGNEQFF. The CDR3 bases are TGTGCCAGCAGCCAAGATTGGGCAGAGGGGAATGAGCAGTTCTTC. This chain links TRBV4-2 with TRBJ2-1; D possibly uses TRBD1 or TRBD2 (5 bases each). V was trimmed by 0 bases and J by 7 bases, leaving 13 bases between them. The length of the CDR3 is 15 residues. Germline V gene lookup returns CDR1 LGHNA and CDR2 YNFKEQ.

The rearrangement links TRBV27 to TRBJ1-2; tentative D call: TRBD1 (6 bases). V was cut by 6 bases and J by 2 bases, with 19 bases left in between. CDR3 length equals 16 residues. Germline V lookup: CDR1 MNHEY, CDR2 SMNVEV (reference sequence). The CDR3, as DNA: TGTGCCAGCAGCTCTAACAGGGTTCGGGGGAACTATGGCTACACCTTC. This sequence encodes CASSSNRVRGNYGYTF.

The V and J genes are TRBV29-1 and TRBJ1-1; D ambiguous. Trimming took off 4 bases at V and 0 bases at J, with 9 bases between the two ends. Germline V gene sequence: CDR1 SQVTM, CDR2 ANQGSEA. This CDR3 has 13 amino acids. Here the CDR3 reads CSVVKLMNTEAFF. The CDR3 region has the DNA TGCAGCGTTGTGAAGCTAATGAACACTGAAGCTTTCTTT.

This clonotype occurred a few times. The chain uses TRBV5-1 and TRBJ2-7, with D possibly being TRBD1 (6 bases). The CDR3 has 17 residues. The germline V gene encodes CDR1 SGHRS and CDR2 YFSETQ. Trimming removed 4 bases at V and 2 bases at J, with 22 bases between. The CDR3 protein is CASSVTAGHRAAYEQYF. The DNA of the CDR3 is TGCGCCAGCAGCGTAACTGCGGGCCACAGGGCGGCCTACGAGCAGTACTTC.

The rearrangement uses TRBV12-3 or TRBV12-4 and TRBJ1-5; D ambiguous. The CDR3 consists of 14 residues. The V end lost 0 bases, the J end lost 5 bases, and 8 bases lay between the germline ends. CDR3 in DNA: TGTGCCAGCAGTTTAGCGCTCCGGGATCAGCCCCAGCATTTT. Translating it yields CASSLALRDQPQHF.

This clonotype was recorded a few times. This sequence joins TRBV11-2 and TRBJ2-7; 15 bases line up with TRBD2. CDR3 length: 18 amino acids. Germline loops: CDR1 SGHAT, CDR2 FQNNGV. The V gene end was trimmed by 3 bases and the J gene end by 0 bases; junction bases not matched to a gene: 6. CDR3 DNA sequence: TGTGCCAGCAGCTTGGGGACTAGCGGGAGGCAGATCTCCTACGAGCAGTACTTC. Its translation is CASSLGTSGRQISYEQYF. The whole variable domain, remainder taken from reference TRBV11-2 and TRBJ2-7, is EAGVAQSPRYKIIEKRQSVAFWCNPISGHATLYWYQQILGQGPKLLIQFQNNGVVDDSQLPKDRFSAERLKGVDSTLKIQPAKLEDSAVYLCASSLGTSGRQISYEQYFGPGTRLTVT.

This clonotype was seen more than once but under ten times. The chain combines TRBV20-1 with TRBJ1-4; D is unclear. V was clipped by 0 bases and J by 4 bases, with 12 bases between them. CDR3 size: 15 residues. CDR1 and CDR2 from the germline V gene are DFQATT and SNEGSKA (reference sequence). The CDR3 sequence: CSAREKDLYNEKLFF. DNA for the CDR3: TGCAGTGCTAGAGAAAAGGACCTCTATAATGAAAAACTGTTTTTT.

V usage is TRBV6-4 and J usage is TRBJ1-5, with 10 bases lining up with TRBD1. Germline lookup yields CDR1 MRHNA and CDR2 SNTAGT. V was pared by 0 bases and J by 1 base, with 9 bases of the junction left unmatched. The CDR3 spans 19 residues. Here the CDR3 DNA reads TGTGCCAGCAGTGACTCGGGACAGGGGACCCATGGGAGCAATCAGCCCCAGCATTTT. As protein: CASSDSGQGTHGSNQPQHF.

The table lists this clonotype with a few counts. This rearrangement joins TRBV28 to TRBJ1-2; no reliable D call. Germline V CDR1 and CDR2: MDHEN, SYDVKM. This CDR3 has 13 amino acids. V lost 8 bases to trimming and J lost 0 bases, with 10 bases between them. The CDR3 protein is CASFQTANYGYTF. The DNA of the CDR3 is TGTGCCAGCTTCCAAACAGCTAACTATGGCTACACCTTC.

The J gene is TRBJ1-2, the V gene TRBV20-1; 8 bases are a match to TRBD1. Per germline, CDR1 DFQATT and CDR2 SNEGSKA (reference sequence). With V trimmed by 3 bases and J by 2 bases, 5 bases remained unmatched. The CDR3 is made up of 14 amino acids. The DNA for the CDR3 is TGCAGTGCTAGTGAGGACAGGGACAACTATGGCTACACCTTC. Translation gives CSASEDRDNYGYTF.

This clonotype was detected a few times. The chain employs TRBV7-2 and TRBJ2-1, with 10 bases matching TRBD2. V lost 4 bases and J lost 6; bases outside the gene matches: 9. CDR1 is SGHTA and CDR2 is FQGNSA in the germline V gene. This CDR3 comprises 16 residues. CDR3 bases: TGTGCCAGCAGCTCGGAACTAGCGGGGAGATTCAATGAGCAGTTCTTC. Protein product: CASSSELAGRFNEQFF.

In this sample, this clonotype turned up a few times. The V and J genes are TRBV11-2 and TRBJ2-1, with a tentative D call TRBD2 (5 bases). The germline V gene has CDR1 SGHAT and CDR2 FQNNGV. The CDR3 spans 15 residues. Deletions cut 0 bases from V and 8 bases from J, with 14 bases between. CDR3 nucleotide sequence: TGTGCCAGCAGCTTAGATATCGCGGGTAGGGATGAGCAGTTCTTC. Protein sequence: CASSLDIAGRDEQFF. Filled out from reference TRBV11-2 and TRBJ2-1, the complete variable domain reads EAGVAQSPRYKIIEKRQSVAFWCNPISGHATLYWYQQILGQGPKLLIQFQNNGVVDDSQLPKDRFSAERLKGVDSTLKIQPAKLEDSAVYLCASSLDIAGRDEQFFGPGTRLTVL.

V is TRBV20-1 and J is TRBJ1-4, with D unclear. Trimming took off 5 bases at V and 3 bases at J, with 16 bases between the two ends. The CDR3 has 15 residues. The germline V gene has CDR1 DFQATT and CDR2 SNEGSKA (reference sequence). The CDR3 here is CSARLLTVSNEKLFF. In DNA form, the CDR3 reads TGCAGTGCTCGGTTACTTACGGTCTCTAATGAAAAACTGTTTTTT.

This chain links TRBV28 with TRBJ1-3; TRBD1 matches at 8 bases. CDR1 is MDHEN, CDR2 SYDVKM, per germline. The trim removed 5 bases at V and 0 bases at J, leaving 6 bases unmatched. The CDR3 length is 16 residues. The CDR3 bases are TGTGCCAGCAGTCCGACAGGGGTCTTCTCTGGAAACACCATATATTTT. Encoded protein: CASSPTGVFSGNTIYF.

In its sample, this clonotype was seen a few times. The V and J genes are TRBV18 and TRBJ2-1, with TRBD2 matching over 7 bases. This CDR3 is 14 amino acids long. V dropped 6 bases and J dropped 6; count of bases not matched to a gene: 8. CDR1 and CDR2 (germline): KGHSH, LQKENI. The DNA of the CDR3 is TGTGCCAGCTCGGGCGGGAGAACGGTCAATGAGCAGTTCTTC. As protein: CASSGGRTVNEQFF.